The 24 T cell receptor beta chains below come from one sample, sequenced in a study of T cells after yellow fever vaccination. TCRdb independently ran MiXCR on the 5' RACE reads; one entry per CDR3 protein. The data contain about 85,000 distinct CDR3 sequences, 10% to 15% of them singletons. Sequencing used CD8+ T cells not binding an NS4B(214-222) dextramer, sorted from PBMCs, obtained around 3 weeks after the first yellow fever vaccination. All receptors come from a man younger than 30 who received the YFV17D yellow fever vaccine.

This chain uses TRBV10-1 with TRBJ2-3, with TRBD2 as a possible D gene (6 bases). V dropped 8 bases and J dropped 0 bases, with 9 bases sitting between them. CDR1 is WNHNN and CDR2 is SYGVQD in the germline V gene (reference sequence). This CDR3 comprises 13 residues. CDR3 in DNA: TGCGCCAGCCCTGCGGGGAGCACAGATACGCAGTATTTT. Encoded protein: CASPAGSTDTQYF.

The table lists this clonotype with a few counts. The rearrangement joins TRBV28 to TRBJ2-7; D may be TRBD1 (5 bases). The CDR3 is 12 amino acids. The germline V and J ends were trimmed by 3 bases and 6 bases, with 9 bases remaining between them. Germline assignment: CDR1 MDHEN and CDR2 SYDVKM. CDR3 protein: CASSLGQGEQYV. CDR3 nucleotides: TGTGCCAGCAGTTTGGGGCAGGGCGAGCAGTACGTC.

The CDR3 DNA is TGTGCCAGCAGAGAAGGACGGATCGGGGGTCAGCCCCAGCATTTT. It yields the protein CASREGRIGGQPQHF. This chain uses TRBV6-2 or TRBV6-3 with TRBJ1-5; maybe TRBD1 (5 bases). Between the trimmed V and J ends, which lost 6 bases and 6 bases, there was a span of 18 bases. The CDR3 covers 15 residues. Germline-derived CDR1 and CDR2 are MNHEY and SVGEGT.

The chain couples TRBV19 to TRBJ2-3; D may be TRBD2 (6 bases). The CDR3 runs 14 residues. V lost 1 base and J 5 bases, leaving 10 bases between the germline ends. Per germline, CDR1 LNHDA and CDR2 SQIVND (reference sequence). Here the CDR3 DNA reads TGTGCCAGTAGTATAGTTACTAGCCTAGATACGCAGTATTTT. It is translated as CASSIVTSLDTQYF.

This chain links TRBV4-1 with TRBJ2-7; the D call may be TRBD1 or TRBD2 (5 bases each). This CDR3 region has 18 residues. Per germline, CDR1 MGHRA and CDR2 YSYEKL. Trimming took 0 bases from V and 5 from J, leaving 23 bases between them. In DNA, the CDR3 is TGCGCCAGCAGCCAAGATCCCCAGTCAGGGTATGGACTCCACGAGCAGTACTTC. As protein: CASSQDPQSGYGLHEQYF.

This clonotype turned up a few times. The V gene is TRBV15, the J gene TRBJ2-3, with D perhaps TRBD1 (6 bases). The germline V and J ends were trimmed by 1 base and 3 bases, with 11 bases remaining between them. There are 15 residues in the CDR3. Germline CDR1 is LNHNV and CDR2 is YYDKDF (reference sequence). The CDR3 spells CATSRAGRGTDTQYF. The CDR3 DNA sequence: TGTGCCACCAGCAGAGCTGGCAGGGGAACAGATACGCAGTATTTT.

This clonotype was counted only a few times. The chain carries TRBV10-3 and TRBJ1-6; no clear D gene. The CDR3 has 12 amino acids. Trimming took 6 bases from V and 7 from J, leaving 7 bases between them. From germline, CDR1 is ENHRY and CDR2 SYGVKD. DNA for the CDR3: TGTGCCATCAGGGAGGGAAATTCACCCCTCCACTTT. Encoded protein: CAIREGNSPLHF.

The table lists this clonotype with a few counts. The chain combines TRBV12-3 or TRBV12-4 with TRBJ2-1, with a weak D call TRBD1 (5 bases). V lost 6 bases and J lost 3, with 15 bases in between. This CDR3 spans 15 amino acids. The CDR3 reads CASSTTGSYYNEQFF. The CDR3 DNA reads as TGTGCCAGCAGCACAACAGGCTCATACTACAATGAGCAGTTCTTC.

This clonotype appeared a few times. This rearrangement joins TRBV18 to TRBJ2-3; 10 nucleotides line up with TRBD1. V lost 5 bases, J lost 5 bases, and 10 bases stayed unmatched. The germline V gene has CDR1 KGHSH and CDR2 LQKENI. CDR3 length: 16 amino acids. CDR3 residues: CASSTAGTGALDTQYF. In DNA form, the CDR3 reads TGTGCCAGCTCAACTGCCGGGACAGGGGCGTTAGATACGCAGTATTTT.

At least ten counts were recorded for this clonotype. The V gene is TRBV29-1, the J gene TRBJ2-2; either TRBD1 or TRBD2 may supply D (6 bases each). The V and J ends lost 7 bases and 2 bases respectively, with 14 bases between them. Germline lookup yields CDR1 SQVTM and CDR2 ANQGSEA. The CDR3 is 14 amino acids. The CDR3 sequence: CSAETGANTGELFF. For the CDR3, the DNA is TGCAGCGCCGAAACGGGGGCAAACACCGGGGAGCTGTTTTTT.

The chain recombines TRBV7-2 with TRBJ2-3, with D perhaps matching TRBD1 or TRBD2 (5 bases each). Germline CDR1 is SGHTA and CDR2 is FQGNSA. Trimming stripped 5 bases from V and 2 bases from J, with 14 bases between. This CDR3 spans 15 amino acids. CDR3 bases: TGTGCCAGCAGCCCGTTTGGGGACCCCACAGATACGCAGTATTTT. Translating it yields CASSPFGDPTDTQYF.

This chain connects TRBV7-9 to TRBJ2-2, with 9 positions matching TRBD1. Germline trimming cut 4 bases from V and 3 bases from J; bases unmatched to any gene: 6. The CDR3 has 16 amino acids. The germline CDR1 and CDR2 sequences are SEHNR and FQNEAQ (reference sequence). The CDR3: CASSSNRDRDTGELFF. For the CDR3, the DNA is TGTGCCAGCAGCTCCAACCGGGACAGGGACACCGGGGAGCTGTTTTTT.

This clonotype was picked up a small number of times. The chain has TRBV5-1 and TRBJ2-1; the D call may be TRBD1 or TRBD2 (6 bases each). There are 16 residues in the CDR3. V was trimmed by 4 bases and J by 3 bases, leaving 17 bases between them. Germline CDR1 SGHRS, CDR2 YFSETQ. The CDR3 coding sequence is TGCGCCAGCAGCCCGGATGTGGGGGGCCTCTACAATGAGCAGTTCTTC. The encoded protein is CASSPDVGGLYNEQFF.

The sample holds a few counts of this clonotype. The rearrangement links TRBV27 to TRBJ2-1; D is unresolved. CDR1 is MNHEY and CDR2 is SMNVEV in the germline V gene (reference sequence). Trimming removed 2 bases at V and 10 bases at J, with 9 bases between. The CDR3 contains 12 residues. The CDR3 DNA reads as TGTGCCAGCAGTTTAGACACTCAAGAGCAGTTCTTC. As protein: CASSLDTQEQFF.

This clonotype has a handful of counts. The chain is built from TRBV6-1 and TRBJ2-2, with D maybe TRBD2 (6 bases). The germline V gene has CDR1 MNHNS and CDR2 SASEGT. Between the trimmed V and J ends, which lost 8 bases and 3 bases, there was a span of 10 bases. The CDR3 is made up of 13 amino acids. CDR3 nucleotide sequence: TGTGCCAGCTGGCGGGGAGACACCGGGGAGCTGTTTTTT. Its protein product is CASWRGDTGELFF.

The gene calls are TRBV7-9 and TRBJ2-7; D perhaps matches TRBD1 (6 bases). Trimming removed 4 bases at V and 2 bases at J, with 15 bases between. The CDR3 length is 15 residues. Germline V gene data show CDR1 as SEHNR and CDR2 as FQNEAQ (reference sequence). As DNA, the CDR3 is TGTGCCAGCAGCTCAGGGGACGTTGGACCCTACGAGCAGTACTTC. This encodes CASSSGDVGPYEQYF.

The V and J genes are TRBV7-2 and TRBJ2-7, with 7 bases that match TRBD1. V dropped 5 bases and J dropped 6; count of bases not matched to a gene: 7. The CDR3 loop spans 13 amino acids. CDR1 SGHTA and CDR2 FQGNSA come from the germline V gene. Here the CDR3 reads CASSPLGQVEQYF. CDR3 bases: TGTGCCAGCAGCCCTCTCGGACAGGTCGAGCAGTACTTC. Full variable domain (missing parts from reference TRBV7-2 and TRBJ2-7): GAGVSQSPSNKVTEKGKDVELRCDPISGHTALYWYRQSLGQGLEFLIYFQGNSAPDKSGLPSDRFSAERTGGSVSTLTIQRTQQEDSAVYLCASSPLGQVEQYFGPGTRLTVT.

This clonotype was counted at least ten times. The V gene is TRBV4-2, the J gene TRBJ2-1; D ambiguous. Germline lookup yields CDR1 LGHNA and CDR2 YNFKEQ. The CDR3 loop spans 15 amino acids. V lost 1 base and J lost 1, with 8 bases in between. CDR3 loop: CASSQGLPSYNEQFF. CDR3 sequence (DNA): TGTGCCAGCAGCCAAGGACTCCCTTCCTACAATGAGCAGTTCTTC.

The CDR3 protein is CASSLGTRADTQYF. For the CDR3, the DNA is TGTGCCAGCAGTCTGGGGACTAGAGCCGATACGCAGTATTTT. The rearrangement uses TRBV12-3 or TRBV12-4 and TRBJ2-3, with 8 bases that match TRBD2. The V gene end was trimmed by 5 bases and the J gene end by 6 bases; junction bases not matched to a gene: 7. This CDR3 comprises 14 residues.

The rearrangement joins TRBV15 to TRBJ2-1, with 8 nucleotides matching TRBD1. The germline CDR1 and CDR2 sequences are LNHNV and YYDKDF (reference sequence). The V and J ends lost 3 bases and 6 bases, in that order; junction bases with no gene match: 7. The CDR3 has 15 residues. The CDR3 spells CATSRGQEVVNEQFF. DNA of the CDR3: TGTGCCACCAGCAGGGGACAGGAGGTGGTCAATGAGCAGTTCTTC. The full variable domain, completed using reference TRBV15 and TRBJ2-1, is DAMVIQNPRYQVTQFGKPVTLSCSQTLNHNVMYWYQQKSSQAPKLLFHYYDKDFNNEADTPDNFQSRRPNTSFCFLDIRSPGLGDTAMYLCATSRGQEVVNEQFFGPGTRLTVL.

The sample holds a few counts of this clonotype. The chain carries TRBV15 and TRBJ2-7; 8 bases fit TRBD1. Germline CDR1 reads LNHNV; CDR2 reads YYDKDF (reference sequence). V was pared by 2 bases and J by 4 bases, with 7 bases of the junction left unmatched. The CDR3 covers 15 residues. The CDR3 DNA follows: TGTGCCACCAGCAGACCCCGGACAGGGACTTACGAGCAGTACGTC. Its translation: CATSRPRTGTYEQYV.

Only a few counts were recorded for this clonotype. This chain joins TRBV10-2 and TRBJ2-7; 7 bases map to TRBD1. The CDR3 spans 14 residues. V trimming: 3 bases; J trimming: 2 bases; junction bases outside the gene matches: 4. The germline V gene encodes CDR1 WSHSY and CDR2 SAAADI. The CDR3 loop reads CASSEDRVPYEQYF. As DNA, the CDR3 is TGCGCCAGCAGTGAAGACAGGGTTCCCTACGAGCAGTACTTC.

The chain employs TRBV7-3 and TRBJ2-3, with D maybe TRBD2 (6 bases). Germline V gene data show CDR1 as SGHTA and CDR2 as FQGTGA. The CDR3 contains 15 residues. Trimming cost V 2 bases and J 5 bases, with 14 bases left between them. CDR3 coding DNA: TGTGCCAGCAGCTTATCGGGCGGGGCCAGAGATACGCAGTATTTT. Protein: CASSLSGGARDTQYF.

This clonotype has more than one count but fewer than ten. J is TRBJ1-2 and V is TRBV4-2, with D unresolved. Germline lookup yields CDR1 LGHNA and CDR2 YNFKEQ. V lost 1 base, J lost 6 bases, and 9 bases lay in between. This CDR3 comprises 13 residues. The CDR3 loop reads CASSQVLGNGYTF. The CDR3 nucleotides are TGTGCCAGCAGCCAAGTACTGGGTAATGGCTACACCTTC.